The entry below gives a single T cell receptor (beta chain) sequence along with its context. This sample is part of a study of blood T cell repertoires in COVID-19. Background on the study: T cells, B-cell-depleted T cells, or PBMCs supplied cDNA or gDNA.

Per germline, CDR1 SGHNT and CDR2 YYREEE (reference sequence). This CDR3 comprises 14 residues. Trimming pared 2 bases from V and 0 bases from J, leaving 6 bases between. TCRdb keeps only in-frame clones here, not all; method: immunoSEQ multiplex PCR. This table holds tens of thousands of clones, 87% found once. Patients in Seattle were enrolled during active infection, then followed longitudinally. This TCR was sampled from a woman over 75 with COVID-19, enrolled during active disease. Sequencing was performed on peripheral blood. The gene calls are TRBV5-4 and TRBJ2-1; D unclear. The chain's CDR3 is CASSFGRSYNEQFF. DNA of the CDR3: TGTGCCAGCAGCTTTGGGCGCTCCTACAATGAGCAGTTCTTC.